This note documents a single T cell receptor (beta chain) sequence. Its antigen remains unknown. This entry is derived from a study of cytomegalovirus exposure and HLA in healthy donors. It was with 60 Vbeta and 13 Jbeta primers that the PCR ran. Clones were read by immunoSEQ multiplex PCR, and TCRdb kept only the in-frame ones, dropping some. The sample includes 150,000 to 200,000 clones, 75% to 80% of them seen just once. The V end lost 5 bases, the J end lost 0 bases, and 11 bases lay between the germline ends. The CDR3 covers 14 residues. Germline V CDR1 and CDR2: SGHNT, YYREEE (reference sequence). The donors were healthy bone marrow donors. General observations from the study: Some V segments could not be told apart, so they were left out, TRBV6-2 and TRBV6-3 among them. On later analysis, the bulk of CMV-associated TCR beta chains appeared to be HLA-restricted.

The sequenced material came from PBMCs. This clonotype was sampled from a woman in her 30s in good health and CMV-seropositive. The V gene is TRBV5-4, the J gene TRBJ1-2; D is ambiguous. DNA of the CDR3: TGTGCCAGCAGTTCCGGGAGTACTAACTATGGCTACACCTTC. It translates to CASSSGSTNYGYTF. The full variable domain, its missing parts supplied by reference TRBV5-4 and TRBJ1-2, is ETGVTQSPTHLIKTRGQQVTLRCSSQSGHNTVSWYQQALGQGPQFIFQYYREEENGRGNFPPRFSGLQFPNYSSELNVNALELDDSALYLCASSSGSTNYGYTFGSGTRLTVV.